This entry is about one T cell receptor (beta chain). This clone was observed a single time. Its recognized antigen is unknown. No base qualities exist here, and no much larger clone lies one base off it. CD8 naive samples were CD45RO-negative cells positively selected for CCR7, giving a CD45RA+CCR7+ population that excluded TemRA cells. Healthy HIV-negative adults with no recently reported acute infections or vaccinations were included as donors. Every donor was a Caucasian adult residing in Nashville, Tennessee, USA. Blood was obtained by leukapheresis, after which PBMCs were separated by Ficoll-Histopaque density gradient centrifugation and cryopreserved in liquid nitrogen vapor phase. Purity and quantity of every magnetically sorted T cell population were checked by analytical flow cytometry. From each sorted fraction, genomic DNA was isolated and quantified by UV absorbance on a Nanodrop 2000c.

Using the deep immunoSEQ assay, multiplex PCR amplified TCR CDR3 regions from genomic DNA. Extracted genomic DNA from each cell subset was spread evenly across all wells of several immunoSEQ 96-well plates, with each plate serving as a replicate. Each replicate PCR for sorted subsets received about 200 ng genomic DNA, equal to some 32,000 T cell genomes. Purified libraries were measured with a Qubit 3.0 fluorometer, size-checked on a Bioanalyzer 2100, and measured again with the KAPA Library Quantification kit. Every immunoSEQ 96-well plate was sequenced on a dedicated single-read 150-cycle Illumina NextSeq 550 flow cell. The source study handled its data this way. The immunoSEQ output contained only junctional sequences without quality scores, so filtering could not match that applied to full-length reads. Sequences were annotated with PyIR, a Python wrapper for IgBLAST v1.9, using IMGT germline references to assign V/J genes and CDR3. Reads were removed for weak V/J assignments (E-value above 1e-6), missing CDR3, stop codons, out-of-frame junctions, or ambiguous translated residues. V3J clonotypes were defined by identical inferred V gene, J gene, and CDR3 amino acid sequence. The percentage overlap between two repertoires was calculated by dividing the number of shared unique clonotypes by the size of the smaller repertoire. RTK rarefaction, the Chao1 estimator, and Recon v2.1 estimates of unobserved clonotypes were used to assess repertoire richness. For all TCRbeta clonotypes obtained by the gDNA method from several donors, generation probabilities were computed with OLGA. In TCRdb, the immuneACCESS table is reduced to in-frame sequences with V and J assigned. These tables do not hold every clone; where another copy was compared, an unresolved V gene accounts for under half, and the others remain unexplained. That table furnishes V, J and clone size, whereas the DNA furnished D and trimming. The sample includes 1.5 million to 2.5 million clones, with roughly 95% observed a single time. The ten top clones hold 1% to 1.5% of the sample.

The data originate from a study of shared clonotypes between healthy human individuals (dated by TCRdb to the early 2020s). Looking at the study overall: The cohort comprised two women and three men aged 18 to 49 years. Per donor, three plates each were used for CD4 naive and CD4 memory, two for CD8 naive, and one for CD8 memory. Blood TCR repertoires of four to six healthy adults were deeply sequenced to estimate repertoire size and the extent of clonotype sharing between individuals. To increase sequencing depth and limit assay-specific biases, TCR repertoire library preparation and sequencing were carried out by different laboratories using diverse techniques. Each donor's leukapheresis produced roughly between about 0.85 and 10 billion PBMCs. Results and caveats for the whole study, not just this receptor: Only blood was sampled, and tissue TCR repertoires likely differ from those in blood. Because the study included a small number of donors, the genetic and exposure-history diversity represented was limited. Based on pairwise subsampling, the degree of clonotype sharing among donors was expected to be affected by sequencing depth. When several donors were compared, the shared fraction of clonotypes was about 5.4% for naive CD4, 3.5% to 4% for naive CD8, 2% to 2.5% for memory CD4, and around 0.37% for memory CD8. Higher generation probabilities were observed for clonotypes shared by all four sorted-subset donors than for non-shared clonotypes. Naive subsets generally had larger estimated clonotype richness than memory subsets. Incomplete sequencing was indicated by rarefaction of sorted-subset datasets, despite the large sequencing depth.

Inclusive of the bounding cysteine and phenylalanine, the CDR3 is 15 residues long. Only the CDR3 DNA is retained, 45 bases long and in frame from the first base. The origin of this receptor is a man aged 18 to 30 in good health. Specimen: naive CD8+ T cells sorted from blood. The sample's cell subset or site label, decoded: CD45RA+CCR7+. The sequence is built from TRBV21-1 and TRBJ2-5; TRBD2, the table's D call, was not compared with the DNA. TRBV21-1 constitutes a pseudogene. The CDR3 has the sequence CASSKVRGAQETQYF. DNA sequence: TGTGCCAGCAGCAAAGTGCGGGGGGCGCAAGAGACCCAGTACTTC.